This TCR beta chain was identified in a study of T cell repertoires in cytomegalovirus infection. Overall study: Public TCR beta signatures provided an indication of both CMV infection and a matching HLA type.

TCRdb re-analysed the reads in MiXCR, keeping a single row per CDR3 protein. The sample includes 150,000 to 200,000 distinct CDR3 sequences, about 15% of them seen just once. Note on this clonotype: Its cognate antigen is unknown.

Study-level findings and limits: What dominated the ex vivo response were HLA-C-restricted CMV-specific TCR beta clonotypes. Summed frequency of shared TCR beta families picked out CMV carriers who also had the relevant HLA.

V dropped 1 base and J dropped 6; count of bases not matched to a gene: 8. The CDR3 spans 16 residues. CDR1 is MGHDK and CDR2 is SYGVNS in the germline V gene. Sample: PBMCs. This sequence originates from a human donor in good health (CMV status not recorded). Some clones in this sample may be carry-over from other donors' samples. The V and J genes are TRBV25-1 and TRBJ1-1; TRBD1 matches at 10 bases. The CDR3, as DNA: TGTGCCAGCAGTGAATTTAGTATGACAGGGGGCTCTGAAGCTTTCTTT. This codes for CASSEFSMTGGSEAFF. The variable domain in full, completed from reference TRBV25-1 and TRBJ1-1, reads EADIYQTPRYLVIGTGKKITLECSQTMGHDKMYWYQQDPGMELHLIHYSYGVNSTEKGDLSSESTVSRIRTEHFPLTLESARPSHTSQYLCASSEFSMTGGSEAFFGQGTRLTVV.